The 15 T cell receptor beta chains in this list originate from one sample, sequenced in a study of response to subunit inactivated influenza vaccine. TCRdb called the RT-PCR reads again in MiXCR, with one record for every CDR3 protein. Altogether some 570,000 distinct CDR3 sequences are present, approximately 11% being singletons, with the ten largest covering around 10%. These records were also assigned to another study, of T cells expressing NK-cell markers. That source reports: UMI-tagged 5'RACE template switching yielded the TCR beta cDNA.

Sequencing used PBMCs from blood, obtained on the day of vaccination. The source is a man aged 50 or older who received an inactivated influenza vaccine.

The table lists this clonotype with many counts. CDR3 in DNA: TGCGCCAGCAGCTTGGGGGGAACAGAAAGGCACGAGCAGTACTTC. The encoded protein is CASSLGGTERHEQYF. The chain employs TRBV5-1 and TRBJ2-7; D ambiguous. This CDR3 spans 15 amino acids. V gave up 0 bases and J gave up 5 bases, with 15 bases separating them. The germline gives CDR1 SGHRS, CDR2 YFSETQ. Supplemented by reference TRBV5-1 and TRBJ2-7, the full variable domain reads KAGVTQTPRYLIKTRGQQVTLSCSPISGHRSVSWYQQTPGQGLQFLFEYFSETQRNKGNFPGRFSGRQFSNSRSEMNVSTLELGDSALYLCASSLGGTERHEQYFGPGTRLTVT.

There are a few counts of this clonotype. The J gene is TRBJ2-7, the V gene TRBV20-1; 7 nucleotides match TRBD2. V dropped 1 base and J dropped 2; count of bases not matched to a gene: 8. Looked up from germline, CDR1 is DFQATT and CDR2 is SNEGSKA (reference sequence). The CDR3 loop spans 15 amino acids. DNA for the CDR3: TGCAGTGCTAGAGTCCTAGCGGAACCGACCTACGAGCAGTACTTC. Its protein product is CSARVLAEPTYEQYF.

The sample holds many counts of this clonotype. This chain uses TRBV27 with TRBJ2-1; a possible D gene is TRBD1 (6 bases). Germline V gives CDR1 MNHEY, CDR2 SMNVEV (reference sequence). V dropped 10 bases and J dropped 3 bases, with 13 bases sitting between them. The CDR3 is 13 amino acids. CDR3 in DNA: TGTGCCAACAACAGGGATTTCTACAATGAGCAGTTCTTC. It is translated as CANNRDFYNEQFF.

This clonotype appeared many times. DNA of the CDR3: TGTGCCAGCAGCCAAGATCACACAGGGGGGCGGCGGAACACCTACAATGAGCAGTTCTTC. Residues: CASSQDHTGGRRNTYNEQFF. The rearrangement uses TRBV14 and TRBJ2-1, with TRBD1 matching 8 bases. This CDR3 region has 20 residues. J lost 2 bases, V lost 0 bases, and 15 bases had no gene match. Germline V lookup: CDR1 SGHDN, CDR2 FVKESK.

The J gene is TRBJ2-5, the V gene TRBV28; 7 bases are shared with TRBD2. The germline gives CDR1 MDHEN, CDR2 SYDVKM. The CDR3 loop spans 13 amino acids. J gave up 5 bases and V 6 bases, and 6 bases lay outside the gene matches. DNA for the CDR3: TGTGCCAGCAGCCCCGGGAGGATGGAGACCCAGTACTTC. Translating it yields CASSPGRMETQYF. Combining the CDR3 with reference TRBV28 and TRBJ2-5 gives the whole variable domain DVKVTQSSRYLVKRTGEKVFLECVQDMDHENMFWYRQDPGLGLRLIYFSYDVKMKEKGDIPEGYSVSREKKERFSLILESASTNQTSMYLCASSPGRMETQYFGPGTRLLVL.

The table lists this clonotype with a few counts. This chain uses TRBV5-1 with TRBJ2-7; D remains ambiguous. V was pared by 3 bases and J by 1 base, with 14 bases between. Per the germline V gene, CDR1 is SGHRS and CDR2 is YFSETQ. The CDR3 runs to 15 residues. CDR3: CASSYSGSSSYEQYF. The CDR3 region has the DNA TGCGCCAGCAGCTACTCGGGCAGCTCATCCTACGAGCAGTACTTC. The whole variable domain, filled in from reference TRBV5-1 and TRBJ2-7, reads KAGVTQTPRYLIKTRGQQVTLSCSPISGHRSVSWYQQTPGQGLQFLFEYFSETQRNKGNFPGRFSGRQFSNSRSEMNVSTLELGDSALYLCASSYSGSSSYEQYFGPGTRLTVT.

This clonotype was recorded at least ten times. The rearrangement links TRBV11-2 to TRBJ2-3, with 7 bases aligning to TRBD1. The CDR3 loop spans 17 amino acids. V lost 1 base, J lost 5 bases, and 12 bases stayed unmatched. Germline V gene sequence: CDR1 SGHAT, CDR2 FQNNGV. The DNA for the CDR3 is TGTGCCAGCAGCTTAGCTCGGTCGAGGGGGCGAAGAGATACGCAGTATTTT. This sequence encodes CASSLARSRGRRDTQYF.

The genes are TRBV7-2 and TRBJ2-4; a weak D match, TRBD1 (5 bases). The V gene lost 2 bases and the J gene lost 10 bases, with 15 bases spanning the gap. Germline loops: CDR1 SGHTA, CDR2 FQGNSA. CDR3 length equals 14 residues. The DNA of the CDR3 is TGTGCCAGCAGCTTAAGCCCCTGGGGCGCTATTCAGTACTTC. Translated, it gives CASSLSPWGAIQYF.

This clonotype was found a few times. J is TRBJ2-4 and V is TRBV4-3; 7 bases align to TRBD2. The length of the CDR3 is 15 residues. Trimming at V came to 0 bases and at J to 6 bases, leaving 5 bases not matched to a gene. Germline V lookup: CDR1 LGHNA, CDR2 YSLEER. CDR3 coding DNA: TGCGCCAGCAGCCAAGATTCCAGGGAGGGAAACATTCAGTACTTC. Protein product: CASSQDSREGNIQYF.

The rearrangement joins TRBV30 to TRBJ2-3; weak D call: TRBD2 (6 bases). V was clipped by 0 bases and J by 1 base, with 11 bases between them. The CDR3 is 15 residues long. Germline V gives CDR1 GTSNPN, CDR2 SVGIG (reference sequence). Here the CDR3 DNA reads TGTGCCTGGAGTGTAACGGCTAGCGGCACAGATACGCAGTATTTT. Protein sequence: CAWSVTASGTDTQYF.

The table lists this clonotype with many counts. V and J are TRBV7-9 and TRBJ2-1; maybe TRBD2 (7 bases). Trimming cost V 5 bases and J 4 bases, with 15 bases left between them. The CDR3 runs to 15 residues. From germline, CDR1 is SEHNR and CDR2 FQNEAQ (reference sequence). CDR3: CASSPGGLLYNEQFF. The CDR3, as DNA: TGTGCCAGCAGCCCCGGGGGGCTCCTTTACAATGAGCAGTTCTTC.

This clonotype was counted at least ten times. This sequence joins TRBV2 and TRBJ2-1, with 8 bases matching TRBD2. The CDR3 consists of 15 residues. Trimming removed 6 bases from V and 3 bases from J; junction bases left unmatched: 7. From germline, CDR1 is SNHLY and CDR2 FYNNEI. The CDR3 reads CASSALAGYYNEQFF. CDR3 DNA sequence: TGTGCCAGCAGCGCCCTAGCGGGCTACTACAATGAGCAGTTCTTC.

V is TRBV20-1 and J is TRBJ2-1, with D tentatively TRBD1 (6 bases). Germline-derived CDR1 and CDR2 are DFQATT and SNEGSKA (reference sequence). The CDR3 sequence is 15 residues long. The ends were cut back, 2 bases at V and 1 base at J, with 12 bases in the middle. CDR3 coding DNA: TGCAGTGCTAGAATACCCAGGGGATCCTACAATGAGCAGTTCTTC. It encodes CSARIPRGSYNEQFF.

J is TRBJ1-2 and V is TRBV29-1; D is unresolved. The CDR3 consists of 12 residues. Trimming left V 6 bases short and J 4 bases short, with 12 bases between. Germline V gives CDR1 SQVTM, CDR2 ANQGSEA. CDR3 nucleotide sequence: TGCAGCGTCTACCCTGTCGGCTATGGCTACACCTTC. Translated: CSVYPVGYGYTF.

This clonotype was counted between two and nine times. This sequence joins TRBV12-3 or TRBV12-4 and TRBJ1-2; 9 positions match TRBD1. After removal of 5 bases from V and 8 bases from J, the junction contained 6 bases not matched to a gene. The CDR3 loop spans 13 amino acids. The CDR3 DNA sequence: TGTGCCAGCAGTATGACAGGGGGGGAAGGCTACACCTTC. Encoded protein: CASSMTGGEGYTF.